Shown below are 21 T cell receptor beta chains from a single sample sequenced in a study of CD8 T cells in ankylosing spondylitis. Findings and limits, study-wide: The study identified a TCR beta motif of several highly homologous variants that appeared characteristic of ankylosing spondylitis blood.

TCRdb processed the 5' RACE reads anew with MiXCR; each CDR3 protein has one entry. The sample carries around 770,000 distinct CDR3 sequences, over 15% recorded once. Their cognate antigens are unknown. Sequencing was performed on blood, either unsorted or a sorted T cell fraction (not recorded which). The receptors shown here come from a male donor with ankylosing spondylitis.

This clonotype showed up many times. This chain links TRBV6-1 with TRBJ1-2, with D possibly matching TRBD1 (6 bases). Deletions cut 2 bases from V and 4 bases from J, with 14 bases between. This CDR3 contains 15 residues. The V gene's germline CDR1 is MNHNS and CDR2 SASEGT. CDR3 sequence (DNA): TGTGCCAGCAGTGAAATCAGGGGCAAGGGCTATGGCTACACCTTC. Its protein is CASSEIRGKGYGYTF.

Concerning this clonotype: Its ends do not fully match the called genes, so a read error is possible. This chain joins TRBV20-1 and TRBJ2-2, with TRBD2 as a possible D gene (7 bases). The CDR3 spans 14 residues. Germline V gives CDR1 DFQATT, CDR2 SNEGSKA (reference sequence). The CDR3 here is CSAREELRGGGLFF. CDR3 DNA: TGCAGTGCTAGAGAAGAACTACGGGGAGGGGGGCTGTTTTTT.

This sequence joins TRBV15 and TRBJ2-3, with unresolved D. This CDR3 is 15 amino acids long. Germline V gives CDR1 LNHNV, CDR2 YYDKDF (reference sequence). V was clipped by 0 bases and J by 2 bases, with 9 bases between them. DNA of the CDR3: TGTGCCACCAGCAGAGAGTTCCAGGCCACAGATACGCAGTATTTT. Protein product: CATSREFQATDTQYF.

The rearrangement uses TRBV14 and TRBJ2-3; 10 bases line up with TRBD2. J lost 6 bases, V lost 4 bases, and 10 bases had no gene match. This CDR3 is 16 amino acids long. The germline V gene has CDR1 SGHDN and CDR2 FVKESK. In nucleotides, the CDR3 is TGTGCCAGCAGCCTCAGGACTAGCGGATACGAGGATACGCAGTATTTT. Protein product: CASSLRTSGYEDTQYF.

There are a few counts of this clonotype. The CDR3 DNA reads TGTGCCAGCAGCTACTCAGGGAACTATAATTCACCCCTCCACTTT. Protein sequence: CASSYSGNYNSPLHF. V and J are TRBV3-1 and TRBJ1-6, with D maybe TRBD1 (5 bases). CDR3 length: 15 residues. V lost 5 bases and J 3 bases, leaving 11 bases between the germline ends. CDR1 LGHDT and CDR2 YNNKEL come from the germline V gene (reference sequence).

In its sample, this clonotype was seen a few times. This sequence joins TRBV12-3 or TRBV12-4 and TRBJ2-1, with D perhaps TRBD2 (5 bases). The V end was cut by 5 bases, the J end by 4 bases, with 12 bases between. This CDR3 has 14 amino acids. The CDR3 spells CASSQRSGYNEQFF. CDR3 sequence (DNA): TGTGCCAGCAGTCAGCGGTCCGGTTACAATGAGCAGTTCTTC.

This clonotype has ten or more counts. This chain joins TRBV5-1 and TRBJ2-3; 8 nucleotides match TRBD1. V was clipped by 4 bases and J by 4 bases; unmatched bases: 17. This CDR3 spans 18 amino acids. Germline CDR1 and CDR2: SGHRS and YFSETQ. As DNA, the CDR3 is TGCGCCAGCAGCCAACAGCCAGGGGGCGGGTACAGAGCAGATACGCAGTATTTT. Translating it yields CASSQQPGGGYRADTQYF. Together with reference TRBV5-1 and TRBJ2-3, the CDR3 gives the full variable domain: KAGVTQTPRYLIKTRGQQVTLSCSPISGHRSVSWYQQTPGQGLQFLFEYFSETQRNKGNFPGRFSGRQFSNSRSEMNVSTLELGDSALYLCASSQQPGGGYRADTQYFGPGTRLTVL.

V gene TRBV29-1 combines with J gene TRBJ1-2, with a weak D call TRBD1 (5 bases). Germline V gives CDR1 SQVTM, CDR2 ANQGSEA. The CDR3 covers 13 residues. The V end was cut by 0 bases, the J end by 4 bases, with 9 bases between. DNA for the CDR3: TGCAGCGTTGAAGATCAGGGAACCTATGGCTACACCTTC. As protein: CSVEDQGTYGYTF. The full variable domain, rest sourced from reference TRBV29-1 and TRBJ1-2, is SAVISQKPSRDICQRGTSLTIQCQVDSQVTMMFWYRQQPGQSLTLIATANQGSEATYESGFVIDKFPISRPNLTFSTLTVSNMSPEDSSIYLCSVEDQGTYGYTFGSGTRLTVV.

V gene TRBV2 combines with J gene TRBJ2-6, with a weak D call TRBD2 (5 bases). V gave up 2 bases and J gave up 4 bases, with 12 bases separating them. The CDR3 contains 16 residues. CDR1 is SNHLY and CDR2 is FYNNEI in the germline V gene. CDR3 loop: CASSEYEGSGANVLTF. In DNA, the CDR3 is TGTGCCAGCAGTGAATATGAGGGCTCCGGGGCCAACGTCCTGACTTTC. Using reference TRBV2 and TRBJ2-6 for the parts outside the CDR3, the full variable domain is EPEVTQTPSHQVTQMGQEVILRCVPISNHLYFYWYRQILGQKVEFLVSFYNNEISEKSEIFDDQFSVERPDGSNFTLKIRSTKLEDSAMYFCASSEYEGSGANVLTFGAGSRLTVL.

CDR3 sequence reads: CASSYGTKNNEQFF. For the CDR3, the DNA is TGCGCCAGCAGCTATGGGACCAAGAACAATGAGCAGTTCTTC. The chain joins TRBV5-1 to TRBJ2-1; D assignment may be TRBD1 or TRBD2 (5 bases each). The ends were cut back, 3 bases at V and 5 bases at J, with 12 bases in the middle. This CDR3 has 14 residues. Germline CDR1 reads SGHRS; CDR2 reads YFSETQ.

The genes are TRBV5-1 and TRBJ2-1; possible D gene TRBD2, 6 bases. Trimming stripped 7 bases from V and 12 bases from J, with 14 bases between. Germline CDR1 SGHRS, CDR2 YFSETQ. CDR3 length: 11 residues. CDR3 in DNA: TGCGCCAGCGGAGGGGACGTGGGGCAGTTCTTC. This gives the protein CASGGDVGQFF.

There are a few counts of this clonotype. The J gene is TRBJ2-7, the V gene TRBV29-1, with D possibly TRBD2 on 7 matching bases. V lost 0 bases, J lost 2 bases, and 14 bases lay in between. Germline V CDR1 and CDR2: SQVTM, ANQGSEA. CDR3 length: 15 amino acids. In DNA form, the CDR3 reads TGCAGCGTTGAAGATCGGGGGCGGGAGACCTACGAGCAGTACTTC. Translated: CSVEDRGRETYEQYF.

This clonotype was observed a handful of times. The genes are TRBV4-3 and TRBJ1-1; no clear D gene. The CDR3 is 14 residues long. Germline loops: CDR1 LGHNA, CDR2 YSLEER. V lost 0 bases and J 4 bases, leaving 9 bases between the germline ends. CDR3 bases: TGCGCCAGCAGCCAAGATTTCAGTTTCACTGAAGCTTTCTTT. Protein: CASSQDFSFTEAFF.

This clonotype was counted a few times. The chain links TRBV20-1 to TRBJ2-1; 9 nucleotides agree with TRBD2. The J segment lost 8 bases and the V segment lost 6 bases, leaving 20 bases of the junction unmatched. The CDR3 is 17 residues long. Per germline, CDR1 DFQATT and CDR2 SNEGSKA (reference sequence). In nucleotides, the CDR3 is TGCAGTGCCCCTACGCGGGAGGGTAGTTTTATCGATGATGAGCAGTTCTTC. Translation gives CSAPTREGSFIDDEQFF.

This sequence joins TRBV3-1 and TRBJ1-6; 10 bases agree with TRBD1. The CDR3 is 16 residues long. The V gene end was trimmed by 0 bases and the J gene end by 6 bases; junction bases not matched to a gene: 2. Germline V CDR1 and CDR2: LGHDT, YNNKEL (reference sequence). The CDR3: CASSQDRTGGNSPLHF. In nucleotides, the CDR3 is TGTGCCAGCAGCCAAGATCGGACAGGGGGTAATTCACCCCTCCACTTT.

J is TRBJ2-1 and V is TRBV29-1; 13 nucleotides line up with TRBD2. Germline V CDR1 and CDR2: SQVTM, ANQGSEA. The V segment lost 7 bases and the J segment 8 bases; nucleotides outside the gene matches: 8. CDR3 size: 14 residues. The CDR3 bases are TGCAGCGCACTGGGACTAGCGGGGTCGGATGAGCAGTTCTTC. It is translated as CSALGLAGSDEQFF.

The rearrangement joins TRBV10-3 to TRBJ2-7; 8 bases line up with TRBD2. V lost 0 bases, J lost 5 bases, and 12 bases stayed unmatched. In germline, CDR1 is ENHRY, CDR2 SYGVKD. CDR3 length equals 17 residues. CDR3 protein: CAISESSGASGFHEQYF. The CDR3 bases are TGTGCCATCAGTGAGTCGTCCGGGGCTAGCGGGTTCCACGAGCAGTACTTC.

This chain connects TRBV19 to TRBJ1-4; TRBD1 is a possible D gene (5 bases). V was cut by 6 bases and J by 4 bases, with 18 bases left in between. Germline V CDR1 and CDR2: LNHDA, SQIVND (reference sequence). The CDR3 has 16 residues. Written as DNA, the CDR3 is TGTGCCAGTAGCCAACCTAGGGGCCAGCTTAATGAAAAACTGTTTTTT. It translates to CASSQPRGQLNEKLFF. Full variable domain (missing parts from reference TRBV19 and TRBJ1-4): DGGITQSPKYLFRKEGQNVTLSCEQNLNHDAMYWYRQDPGQGLRLIYYSQIVNDFQKGDIAEGYSVSREKKESFPLTVTSAQKNPTAFYLCASSQPRGQLNEKLFFGSGTQLSVL.

There are many counts of this clonotype. The chain recombines TRBV5-1 with TRBJ1-2, with D perhaps matching TRBD1 (6 bases). In germline, CDR1 is SGHRS, CDR2 YFSETQ. Trimming left V 4 bases short and J 0 bases short, with 10 bases between. This CDR3 spans 14 amino acids. The chain's CDR3 is CASSVTGSNYGYTF. The CDR3 DNA reads as TGCGCCAGCAGCGTGACAGGTTCTAACTATGGCTACACCTTC.

This clonotype was picked up a small number of times. V and J are TRBV5-1 and TRBJ2-1; 7 bases are shared with TRBD1. Germline CDR1 SGHRS, CDR2 YFSETQ. Trimming at V came to 4 bases and at J to 7 bases, leaving 14 bases not matched to a gene. The CDR3 has 16 residues. The CDR3 loop reads CASSHSKGQNGNEQFF. In DNA form, the CDR3 reads TGCGCCAGCAGCCACAGCAAGGGACAGAACGGGAATGAGCAGTTCTTC.

In its sample, this clonotype was seen a few times. The J gene is TRBJ2-7, the V gene TRBV5-1, with TRBD1 identical over 7 bases. There are 17 residues in the CDR3. J was trimmed by 1 base and V by 4 bases; bases with no gene match: 14. CDR1 and CDR2 from the germline V gene are SGHRS and YFSETQ. The CDR3 region is CASSPLPRDSNSYEQYF. CDR3 DNA sequence: TGCGCCAGCAGCCCCTTACCCCGGGACAGCAATTCCTACGAGCAGTACTTC.